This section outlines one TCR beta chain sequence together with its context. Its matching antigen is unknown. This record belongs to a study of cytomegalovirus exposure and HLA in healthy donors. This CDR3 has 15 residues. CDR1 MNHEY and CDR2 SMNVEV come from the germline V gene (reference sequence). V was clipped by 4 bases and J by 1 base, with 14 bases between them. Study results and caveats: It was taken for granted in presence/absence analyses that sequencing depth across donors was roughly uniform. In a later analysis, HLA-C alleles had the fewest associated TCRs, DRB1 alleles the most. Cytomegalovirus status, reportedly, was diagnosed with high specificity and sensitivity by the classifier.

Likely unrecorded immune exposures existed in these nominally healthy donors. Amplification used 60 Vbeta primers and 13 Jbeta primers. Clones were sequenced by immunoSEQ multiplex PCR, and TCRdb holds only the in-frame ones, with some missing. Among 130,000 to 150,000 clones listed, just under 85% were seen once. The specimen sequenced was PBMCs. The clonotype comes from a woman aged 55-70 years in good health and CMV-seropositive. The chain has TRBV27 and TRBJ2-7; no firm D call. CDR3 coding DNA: TGTGCCAGCAGTTCCCGCCCCCTAGGTTCCTACGAGCAGTACTTC. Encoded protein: CASSSRPLGSYEQYF.